The 24 T cell receptor beta chains below come from one sample, sequenced in a study of T cells in localized non-small cell lung cancer (dated by TCRdb to about 2020). Library creation used the immunoSEQ multiplex PCR assay. TCRdb took over this immuneACCESS table, retaining in-frame rearrangements with V and J assigned. Such tables are incomplete; in checked studies, under half of the missing clones stem from an unresolved V gene, and the remainder is unexplained. The sample has thousands of clones on record, more than 20% of them singletons. The ten largest clones represent around 8.7% of the sample. Material: lung tumor tissue, obtained before any cancer treatment. These receptor sequences come from a woman aged 35-75 years with stage I squamous cell lung carcinoma.

This clone was counted a few times. V and J are TRBV1 and TRBJ1-2; the D segment call TRBD1 is taken from the table without a DNA check. TRBV1 is designated a pseudogene. This CDR3 spans 15 amino acids. CDR3 amino acids: CASSPNRGTSYGYTF. The DNA of the CDR3 is TGCGCCAGCAGCCCCAACAGGGGGACAAGCTATGGCTACACCTTC.

This clone was seen only a few times. The chain links TRBV7-4 to TRBJ2-5; no clear D. V was shortened by 6 bases and J by 1 base, with 9 bases between the two germline ends. CDR3 length equals 13 residues. Germline V gene sequence: CDR1 SGHVT, CDR2 SQSDAQ. The DNA of the CDR3 is TGTGCCAGCAGTTACAGCTTCCAAGAGACCCAGTACTTC. Translation gives CASSYSFQETQYF.

This clone is termed large. The rearrangement uses TRBV6-8 and TRBJ2-2, with 11 bases aligning to TRBD1. In germline, CDR1 is MNHGY, CDR2 SAAAGT. The CDR3 is 17 residues long. Trimming cost V 4 bases and J 6 bases; bases outside gene matches: 10. CDR3 coding DNA: TGTGCCAGCAGTTCGGCAGGGGACAGGGGGTTGGCCGGGGAGCTGTTTTTT. It translates to CASSSAGDRGLAGELFF.

This clone came up a few times. This chain links TRBV11-3 with TRBJ1-2, with D maybe TRBD1 (5 bases). CDR1 and CDR2 from the germline V gene are SGHNT and YENEEA. This CDR3 has 15 residues. V was pared by 2 bases and J by 2 bases, with 12 bases between. The CDR3 nucleotides read TGTGCCAGCAGCTTATCTCCAGGGAACAACTATGGCTACACCTTC. This codes for CASSLSPGNNYGYTF.

This clone turned up a few times. The CDR3 protein is CAWSVAGGGVTEAFF. DNA for the CDR3: TGTGCCTGGAGTGTGGCAGGGGGCGGGGTCACTGAAGCTTTCTTT. This chain links TRBV30 with TRBJ1-1, with TRBD1 identical over 8 bases. Germline lookup yields CDR1 GTSNPN and CDR2 SVGIG (reference sequence). The CDR3 totals 15 residues. Trimming took 0 bases from V and 4 from J; bases not matched to a gene: 7.

The table lists this clone with a few counts. The chain is built from TRBV11-3 and TRBJ2-7; no definite D call. V lost 5 bases to trimming and J lost 3 bases, with 20 bases between them. CDR1 SGHNT and CDR2 YENEEA come from the germline V gene. There are 16 residues in the CDR3. The CDR3 region is CASSPRDDLMGYEQYF. The CDR3 DNA is TGTGCCAGCAGCCCACGCGACGACTTGATGGGCTACGAGCAGTACTTC.

CDR3 nucleotides: TGTGCCAGCTCACCTGGTTATAGCAATCAGCCCCAGCATTTT. Residues: CASSPGYSNQPQHF. The chain employs TRBV18 and TRBJ1-5, with D hard to call. Germline values: CDR1 KGHSH, CDR2 LQKENI. This CDR3 region has 14 residues. V was shortened by 3 bases and J by 0 bases, with 6 bases between the two germline ends.

This clone was seen a handful of times. The chain joins TRBV6-8 to TRBJ1-2, with 7 bases aligning to TRBD1. The CDR3 sequence is 15 residues long. V shed 7 bases and J 8 bases; nucleotides not matched to a gene: 16. CDR1 MNHGY and CDR2 SAAAGT come from the germline V gene. CDR3 region: CASTRTGARPGGYTF. DNA of the CDR3: TGTGCCAGCACACGTACAGGGGCCCGGCCAGGGGGCTACACCTTC.

This clone was counted a few times. This rearrangement joins TRBV19 to TRBJ2-7; 8 bases are a match to TRBD2. This CDR3 comprises 12 residues. CDR1 and CDR2 from the germline V gene are LNHDA and SQIVND (reference sequence). The J segment lost 6 bases and the V segment lost 3 bases, leaving 1 base of the junction unmatched. CDR3 loop: CASSMGLGEQYF. The CDR3 bases are TGTGCCAGTAGTATGGGACTAGGCGAGCAGTACTTC. Based on the CDR3 plus reference TRBV19 and TRBJ2-7, the full variable domain is DGGITQSPKYLFRKEGQNVTLSCEQNLNHDAMYWYRQDPGQGLRLIYYSQIVNDFQKGDIAEGYSVSREKKESFPLTVTSAQKNPTAFYLCASSMGLGEQYFGPGTRLTVT.

This clone was observed a few times. This chain joins TRBV11-3 and TRBJ2-1; possibly TRBD1 for D (6 bases). V was pared by 5 bases and J by 2 bases, with 16 bases between. The CDR3 is made up of 16 amino acids. The germline CDR1 and CDR2 sequences are SGHNT and YENEEA. CDR3 residues: CASSPKQGATYNEQFF. DNA of the CDR3: TGTGCCAGCAGCCCGAAACAGGGAGCGACCTACAATGAGCAGTTCTTC.

This clone was detected only a few times. CDR3 protein: CASSYYEGGVRYEQYF. The CDR3 bases are TGTGCCAGCAGTTATTACGAAGGGGGCGTTAGGTACGAGCAGTACTTC. The V and J genes are TRBV6-8 and TRBJ2-7; 7 bases match TRBD1. The ends lost 3 bases at V and 4 bases at J; junction bases unmatched: 12. The length of the CDR3 is 16 residues. Germline V gene lookup returns CDR1 MNHGY and CDR2 SAAAGT.

The rearrangement links TRBV30 to TRBJ2-4, with 8 bases that match TRBD2. After removal of 1 base from V and 11 bases from J, the junction contained 10 bases not matched to a gene. CDR3 length: 14 residues. The germline V gene encodes CDR1 GTSNPN and CDR2 SVGIG (reference sequence). The CDR3 here is CAWSEGASGRLQYF. The CDR3 DNA is TGTGCCTGGAGTGAGGGTGCGAGCGGGAGACTTCAGTACTTC.

This clone is labeled as large. The chain joins TRBV6-8 to TRBJ2-3, with 11 bases aligning to TRBD2. Germline V CDR1 and CDR2: MNHGY, SAAAGT. The J segment lost 3 bases and the V segment lost 5 bases, leaving 1 base of the junction unmatched. The CDR3 is made up of 14 amino acids. CDR3 loop: CASSLAGGTDTQYF. CDR3 DNA: TGTGCCAGCAGTCTAGCGGGAGGAACAGATACGCAGTATTTT.

This clone has more than one count but fewer than ten. The genes are TRBV11-3 and TRBJ2-7; D is unclear. The germline CDR1 and CDR2 sequences are SGHNT and YENEEA. This CDR3 comprises 16 residues. Trimming pared 5 bases from V and 5 bases from J, leaving 22 bases between. The CDR3 reads CASSPLGGFSIHEQYF. CDR3 DNA sequence: TGTGCCAGCAGCCCCCTCGGCGGCTTCAGTATCCACGAGCAGTACTTC.

The chain couples TRBV18 to TRBJ2-7, with TRBD2 matching 7 bases. Unmatched junction bases numbered 6, after V lost 8 bases and J lost 2 bases. From germline, CDR1 is KGHSH and CDR2 LQKENI. This CDR3 region has 13 residues. CDR3 loop: CASATSATYEQYF. CDR3 in DNA: TGTGCCAGCGCCACTAGCGCGACCTACGAGCAGTACTTC.

This clone was seen a handful of times. The chain couples TRBV19 to TRBJ1-1; D not certain. This CDR3 spans 14 amino acids. The V gene's germline CDR1 is LNHDA and CDR2 SQIVND (reference sequence). V lost 1 base to trimming and J lost 1 base, with 7 bases between them. The CDR3, as DNA: TGTGCCAGTAGTATAGGCCCCGGGAACACTGAAGCTTTCTTT. Translating it yields CASSIGPGNTEAFF.

The chain combines TRBV9 with TRBJ2-1; 7 positions agree with TRBD2. The V segment lost 0 bases and the J segment 5 bases; nucleotides outside the gene matches: 2. Germline CDR1 and CDR2: SGDLS and YYNGEE. The CDR3 length is 14 residues. The CDR3 coding sequence is TGTGCCAGCAGCGTAGGGGGGACTAACAATGAGCAGTTCTTC. Its protein product is CASSVGGTNNEQFF.

The chain is built from TRBV10-2 and TRBJ2-1; 12 nucleotides agree with TRBD2. The CDR3 consists of 17 residues. The germline gives CDR1 WSHSY, CDR2 SAAADI. Trimming removed 9 bases from V and 9 bases from J; junction bases left unmatched: 18. The CDR3 protein is CARSLAGGPLPYAEQFF. The DNA for the CDR3 is TGCGCCAGATCCCTAGCGGGAGGGCCCCTTCCATACGCTGAGCAGTTCTTC.

The rearrangement uses TRBV11-3 and TRBJ2-7; tentative D call: TRBD2 (5 bases). With 5 bases removed from V and 3 bases from J, the gap between germline ends came to 17 bases. The CDR3 spans 15 residues. Germline lookup yields CDR1 SGHNT and CDR2 YENEEA. CDR3 coding DNA: TGTGCCAGCAGCCGTGGACTGGGAGTTAACTACGAGCAGTACTTC. Protein product: CASSRGLGVNYEQYF. The variable domain in full, with the rest retrieved from reference TRBV11-3 and TRBJ2-7, is EAGVVQSPRYKIIEKKQPVAFWCNPISGHNTLYWYLQNLGQGPELLIRYENEEAVDDSQLPKDRFSAERLKGVDSTLKIQPAELGDSAVYLCASSRGLGVNYEQYFGPGTRLTVT.

This clone was recorded a few times. This chain uses TRBV9 with TRBJ1-6, with TRBD1 matching 7 bases. Per germline, CDR1 SGDLS and CDR2 YYNGEE. There are 15 residues in the CDR3. V was pared by 5 bases and J by 0 bases, with 2 bases of the junction left unmatched. The DNA of the CDR3 is TGTGCCAGCAGGGACAGGAGCTCCTATAATTCACCCCTCCACTTT. It encodes CASRDRSSYNSPLHF.

The chain employs TRBV11-1 and TRBJ1-2; TRBD1 is a possible D gene (6 bases). Germline V CDR1 and CDR2: SGHAT, FQDESV (reference sequence). CDR3 size: 15 residues. V lost 0 bases, J lost 8 bases, and 16 bases lay in between. CDR3 nucleotide sequence: TGTGCCAGCAGCTTAGCGACATCCAGGGGCAGCGGCTACACCTTC. Protein: CASSLATSRGSGYTF.

The chain recombines TRBV29-1 with TRBJ2-1; 7 bases are a match to TRBD2. CDR3 length equals 16 residues. Unmatched junction bases numbered 11, after V lost 3 bases and J lost 3 bases. Germline lookup yields CDR1 SQVTM and CDR2 ANQGSEA. The DNA of the CDR3 is TGCAGCGTTGAGGGGACTATGGCCTTTAACTACAATGAGCAGTTCTTC. Its translation: CSVEGTMAFNYNEQFF.

The CDR3 DNA reads as TGTGCCAGCAGCTTATGGGGGGTCTGGGAAGAGACCCAGTACTTC. Protein sequence: CASSLWGVWEETQYF. This rearrangement joins TRBV11-3 to TRBJ2-5; D perhaps matches TRBD2 (6 bases). The CDR3 has 15 residues. V was shortened by 2 bases and J by 3 bases, with 13 bases between the two germline ends. CDR1 SGHNT and CDR2 YENEEA come from the germline V gene.

This chain uses TRBV19 with TRBJ2-2; 11 bases align to TRBD2. The CDR3 is 20 residues long. Looked up from germline, CDR1 is LNHDA and CDR2 is SQIVND (reference sequence). The V segment lost 2 bases and the J segment 4 bases; nucleotides outside the gene matches: 15. In DNA, the CDR3 is TGTGCCAGTAGTATACAGTTCGGCCAACTAGCGGGAGTTGGCACCGGGGAGCTGTTTTTT. Protein: CASSIQFGQLAGVGTGELFF.